A single sample is the source of the 16 T cell receptor beta chains below, sequenced in a study of patients and donors after allogeneic stem cell transplantation. Using its own MiXCR run on the RT-PCR reads, TCRdb lists one record per CDR3 protein. The sample consists of approximately 170,000 distinct CDR3 sequences, 24% of them appearing once. The sample was blood, either unsorted or a sorted T cell fraction (not recorded which). Receptors originate from a human donor who was either an allogeneic HSCT recipient or a stem cell or donor lymphocyte infusion donor (not recorded which). It is not recorded whose cells these are; they may come from a transplant donor.

The V call is TRBV12-3 or TRBV12-4, the J call TRBJ1-5; 10 nucleotides line up with TRBD1. The J segment lost 3 bases and the V segment lost 5 bases, leaving 7 bases of the junction unmatched. The CDR3 is 16 residues long. The CDR3 here is CASSPGQGVNNQPQHF. CDR3 nucleotide sequence: TGTGCCAGCAGTCCAGGACAGGGGGTGAACAATCAGCCCCAGCATTTT.

The V gene is TRBV20-1, the J gene TRBJ2-7; 8 nucleotides match TRBD2. V lost 3 bases and J lost 0; bases outside the gene matches: 1. The CDR3 loop spans 13 amino acids. In germline, CDR1 is DFQATT, CDR2 SNEGSKA (reference sequence). In DNA form, the CDR3 reads TGCAGTGCTAGGGCGGGGGGCTCCTACGAGCAGTACTTC. It translates to CSARAGGSYEQYF.

V is TRBV21-1 and J is TRBJ1-5; the table assigns TRBD1, which was not confirmed against the DNA. TRBV21-1 represents a pseudogene. The CDR3 has 16 residues. The CDR3: CASSSLTGLSNQPQHF. The CDR3 region has the DNA TGTGCCAGCAGCAGCCTAACAGGGCTTAGCAATCAGCCCCAGCATTTT.

The DNA for the CDR3 is TGCAGTGCTAGAACGGCCACAGATACGCAGTATTTT. Protein product: CSARTATDTQYF. V is TRBV20-1 and J is TRBJ2-3; no firm D call. CDR3 length: 12 amino acids. The V and J ends lost 2 bases and 2 bases respectively, with 5 bases between them. CDR1 and CDR2 from the germline V gene are DFQATT and SNEGSKA (reference sequence).

This clonotype was seen many times. This chain joins TRBV29-1 and TRBJ1-3, with a weak D call TRBD1 (6 bases). The CDR3 covers 14 residues. Germline V gene sequence: CDR1 SQVTM, CDR2 ANQGSEA. V was clipped by 5 bases and J by 0 bases, with 11 bases between them. In nucleotides, the CDR3 is TGCAGCGTTACTGGACAGCGCTCTGGAAACACCATATATTTT. Translated: CSVTGQRSGNTIYF.

This clonotype has just a few counts. The rearrangement uses TRBV7-2 and TRBJ1-2; 7 nucleotides align to TRBD1. CDR3 size: 15 residues. CDR1 is SGHTA and CDR2 is FQGNSA in the germline V gene. The V segment lost 1 base and the J segment 3 bases; nucleotides outside the gene matches: 5. As DNA, the CDR3 is TGTGCCAGCAGCTTAGAGGGGGCAGGCTACTATGGCTACACCTTC. Protein sequence: CASSLEGAGYYGYTF.

This clonotype was counted between two and nine times. The gene calls are TRBV7-2 and TRBJ1-1, with TRBD1 as a possible D gene (6 bases). Trimming removed 4 bases at V and 1 base at J, with 16 bases between. Germline assignment: CDR1 SGHTA and CDR2 FQGNSA. The CDR3 is made up of 16 amino acids. CDR3 loop: CASSYYTTGPNTEAFF. In DNA form, the CDR3 reads TGTGCCAGCAGCTACTATACGACAGGACCGAACACTGAAGCTTTCTTT.

The chain is built from TRBV5-1 and TRBJ1-1, with TRBD1 identical over 8 bases. The CDR3 totals 14 residues. CDR1 and CDR2 from the germline V gene are SGHRS and YFSETQ. V lost 4 bases to trimming and J lost 1 base; unmatched junction nucleotides: 3. CDR3 bases: TGCGCCAGCAGCATACAGGGGGAGAACACTGAAGCTTTCTTT. Its protein product is CASSIQGENTEAFF.

CDR3 DNA: TGCGCCAGCAGCCCGGGACAGGGGAGCAATCAGCCCCAGCATTTT. The encoded protein is CASSPGQGSNQPQHF. The chain combines TRBV5-1 with TRBJ1-5; 10 bases are shared with TRBD1. The CDR3 contains 15 residues. V shed 4 bases, J shed 1 base, and the junction held 2 bases outside the gene matches. CDR1 is SGHRS and CDR2 is YFSETQ in the germline V gene.

This clonotype came up many times. The chain links TRBV24-1 to TRBJ1-5; 8 nucleotides agree with TRBD1. V gave up 4 bases and J gave up 5 bases; unmatched junction bases: 3. The germline V gene encodes CDR1 KGHDR and CDR2 SFDVKD. The CDR3 length is 14 residues. CDR3 protein: CATSDAQGDQPQHF. As DNA, the CDR3 is TGTGCCACCAGTGACGCACAGGGGGATCAGCCCCAGCATTTT.

V is TRBV20-1 and J is TRBJ1-1; 7 bases line up with TRBD1. This CDR3 contains 15 residues. In germline, CDR1 is DFQATT, CDR2 SNEGSKA (reference sequence). With V trimmed by 2 bases and J by 3 bases, 9 bases remained unmatched. CDR3 in DNA: TGCAGTGCTAGATTTGACAGGGCACTTGACACTGAAGCTTTCTTT. This gives the protein CSARFDRALDTEAFF.

The gene calls are TRBV12-3 or TRBV12-4 and TRBJ1-4; the D gene is possibly TRBD1 (6 bases). This CDR3 comprises 15 residues. The V gene lost 7 bases and the J gene lost 8 bases, with 20 bases spanning the gap. In DNA form, the CDR3 reads TGTGCCAGCACTCGGGGGGCAGGGGTGAAAGAAAAACTGTTTTTT. Translating it yields CASTRGAGVKEKLFF.

The J gene is TRBJ2-5, the V gene TRBV6-1; perhaps TRBD2 as D (5 bases). Germline V CDR1 and CDR2: MNHNS, SASEGT. This CDR3 has 12 amino acids. V lost 6 bases to trimming and J lost 4 bases, with 9 bases between them. CDR3 residues: CASSERAETQYF. In nucleotides, the CDR3 is TGTGCCAGCAGCGAGAGGGCAGAGACCCAGTACTTC.

This rearrangement joins TRBV6-1 to TRBJ1-2, with D hard to call. Germline assignment: CDR1 MNHNS and CDR2 SASEGT. The CDR3 is 13 amino acids. V lost 4 bases to trimming and J lost 4 bases, with 10 bases between them. The chain's CDR3 is CASSGSGLYGYTF. CDR3 DNA sequence: TGTGCCAGCAGTGGATCAGGTCTCTATGGCTACACCTTC.

This clonotype was seen a handful of times. This chain joins TRBV27 and TRBJ2-7; D may be TRBD2 (6 bases). Looked up from germline, CDR1 is MNHEY and CDR2 is SMNVEV (reference sequence). V was clipped by 5 bases and J by 0 bases, with 17 bases between them. This CDR3 comprises 16 residues. This chain's CDR3 is CASSPFGGKSSYEQYF. DNA of the CDR3: TGTGCCAGCAGTCCCTTTGGGGGGAAGAGCTCCTACGAGCAGTACTTC.

This CDR3 reads CASSGLAGFYEQYF. Here the CDR3 DNA reads TGTGCCAGCAGCGGACTAGCGGGATTCTACGAGCAGTACTTC. The rearrangement uses TRBV12-3 or TRBV12-4 and TRBJ2-7, with 12 bases matching TRBD2. This CDR3 spans 14 amino acids. The V gene end was trimmed by 6 bases and the J gene end by 3 bases; junction bases not matched to a gene: 3.